These T cell receptor beta chains were read from a single sample in a study of T cell repertoires in cytomegalovirus infection. These TCRs are of unknown antigen specificity. TCRdb processed the reads anew with MiXCR; each CDR3 protein has one entry. The sample holds some 590,000 distinct CDR3 sequences, 40% seen once. The sequencing used cultured PBMCs, collected from culture after CMV antigen stimulation. The receptors stem from a human donor in good health (CMV status not recorded). Some clones in this sample may be carry-over from other donors' samples. The CDR3 runs from the conserved cysteine through the conserved F or W. D genes are given only for firm matches. Expanded clones are given a class, and other clones once, few, many or no size at all.

d_gene,j_gene,abundance,v_gene,CDR3aa,CDR3nt
TRBD1,TRBJ2-7,many,TRBV7-9,CASSPRRLRDRVDEQYF,TGTGCCAGCAGCCCGCGCCGGCTCCGGGACAGGGTCGACGAGCAGTACTTC
TRBD2,TRBJ2-1,.,TRBV12-3/TRBV12-4,CASSSIGTSGNNEQFF,TGTGCCAGCAGTTCAATCGGGACTAGCGGCAACAATGAGCAGTTCTTC
.,TRBJ2-1,.,TRBV7-2,CASSLGPKKEQFF,TGTGCCAGCAGCTTAGGTCCTAAGAAAGAGCAGTTCTTC
TRBD1,TRBJ2-5,.,TRBV9,CASRTDREETQYF,TGTGCCAGCAGGACGGACAGGGAAGAGACCCAGTACTTC
TRBD2,TRBJ2-3,few,TRBV7-2,CASSLRAGASTDTQYF,TGTGCCAGCAGCTTACGAGCGGGGGCTAGCACAGATACGCAGTATTTT
TRBD1,TRBJ1-1,few,TRBV28,CASSLAGGEGFEAFF,TGTGCCAGCAGTTTGGCAGGGGGCGAGGGTTTCGAAGCTTTCTTT
.,TRBJ1-4,.,TRBV27,CATRQAPTNEKLFF,TGTGCCACCCGGCAGGCTCCAACTAATGAAAAACTGTTTTTT
.,TRBJ2-1,once,TRBV15,CATSRGVYNEQFF,TGTGCCACCAGCAGAGGGGTCTACAATGAGCAGTTCTTC
TRBD2,TRBJ2-5,.,TRBV15,CATSIGLALGTQYF,TGTGCCACCAGCATAGGACTAGCGCTCGGGACCCAGTACTTC
TRBD2,TRBJ2-2,.,TRBV6-1,CASSAPGLAGGWTGELFF,TGTGCCAGCAGTGCCCCGGGACTAGCGGGGGGATGGACCGGGGAGCTGTTTTTT
.,TRBJ1-6,few,TRBV6-6,CASTLLEGRSSYNSPLHF,TGTGCCAGCACCCTCCTTGAGGGACGGAGCTCCTATAATTCACCCCTCCACTTT
.,TRBJ2-7,many,TRBV7-2,CASSPSSSYEQYF,TGTGCCAGCAGCCCATCTTCCTCCTACGAGCAGTACTTC
.,TRBJ1-5,.,TRBV28,CASLSGGTNQPQHF,TGTGCCAGCCTTTCCGGGGGCACGAATCAGCCCCAGCATTTT
.,TRBJ1-2,.,TRBV5-1,CASSSGRTSGYGYTF,TGCGCCAGCAGCTCGGGACGGACCAGCGGCTATGGCTACACCTTC
TRBD2,TRBJ2-3,once,TRBV5-4,CASSFSGLAGATDTQYF,TGTGCCAGCAGCTTCAGTGGACTAGCGGGAGCCACAGATACGCAGTATTTT
.,TRBJ2-4,.,TRBV4-1,CASRGPGGVLAKNIQYF,TGCGCCAGCAGAGGACCCGGGGGCGTCTTGGCCAAAAACATTCAGTACTTC
.,TRBJ1-6,.,TRBV20-1,CSAIPGASSYNSPLHF,TGCAGTGCTATTCCAGGCGCCAGCTCCTATAATTCACCCCTCCACTTT
TRBD1,TRBJ1-1,.,TRBV28,CASGSWSGTGPNRDTEAFF,TGTGCCAGCGGCTCATGGTCCGGGACAGGCCCGAATAGGGACACTGAAGCTTTCTTT
.,TRBJ1-5,once,TRBV6-1,CASSERDLMRGPQHF,TGTGCCAGCAGTGAAAGGGACCTGATGCGGGGACCCCAGCATTTT
TRBD2,TRBJ2-3,many,TRBV7-8,CASSRLAGGGGTDTQYF,TGTGCCAGCAGCCGATTAGCGGGGGGTGGCGGCACAGATACGCAGTATTTT
.,TRBJ1-3,.,TRBV7-6,CASSPPLGAHSGNTIYF,TGTGCCAGCAGCCCACCCCTAGGGGCCCACTCTGGAAACACCATATATTTT
TRBD1,TRBJ1-2,many,TRBV7-2,CASSLNRGRHGYTF,TGTGCCAGCAGCTTAAACAGGGGAAGGCATGGCTACACCTTC
.,TRBJ2-5,few,TRBV7-2,CASSSPAQGTQETQYF,TGTGCCAGCAGCTCCCCGGCACAGGGAACTCAAGAGACCCAGTACTTC
.,TRBJ2-2,.,TRBV7-7,CASFSVTGELFF,TGTGCCAGCTTTAGCGTCACCGGGGAGCTGTTTTTT
TRBD1,TRBJ1-6,.,TRBV12-3/TRBV12-4,CASSPQGGWNSPLHF,TGTGCCAGCAGTCCGCAGGGGGGTTGGAATTCACCCCTCCACTTT
.,TRBJ1-1,few,TRBV7-9,CASSSTGTGGTEAFF,TGTGCCAGCAGCTCGACCGGGACTGGGGGAACTGAAGCTTTCTTT
TRBD1,TRBJ2-5,.,TRBV5-1,CASSPGQGGPETQYF,TGCGCCAGCAGTCCAGGACAGGGGGGCCCAGAGACCCAGTACTTC
TRBD2,TRBJ2-7,.,TRBV20-1,CSATGTSDIYEQYF,TGCAGTGCTACCGGGACTAGCGACATCTACGAGCAGTACTTC
.,TRBJ1-6,few,TRBV20-1,CSARVPGQGNNSPLHF,TGCAGTGCTAGAGTACCCGGGCAGGGAAATAATTCACCCCTCCACTTT